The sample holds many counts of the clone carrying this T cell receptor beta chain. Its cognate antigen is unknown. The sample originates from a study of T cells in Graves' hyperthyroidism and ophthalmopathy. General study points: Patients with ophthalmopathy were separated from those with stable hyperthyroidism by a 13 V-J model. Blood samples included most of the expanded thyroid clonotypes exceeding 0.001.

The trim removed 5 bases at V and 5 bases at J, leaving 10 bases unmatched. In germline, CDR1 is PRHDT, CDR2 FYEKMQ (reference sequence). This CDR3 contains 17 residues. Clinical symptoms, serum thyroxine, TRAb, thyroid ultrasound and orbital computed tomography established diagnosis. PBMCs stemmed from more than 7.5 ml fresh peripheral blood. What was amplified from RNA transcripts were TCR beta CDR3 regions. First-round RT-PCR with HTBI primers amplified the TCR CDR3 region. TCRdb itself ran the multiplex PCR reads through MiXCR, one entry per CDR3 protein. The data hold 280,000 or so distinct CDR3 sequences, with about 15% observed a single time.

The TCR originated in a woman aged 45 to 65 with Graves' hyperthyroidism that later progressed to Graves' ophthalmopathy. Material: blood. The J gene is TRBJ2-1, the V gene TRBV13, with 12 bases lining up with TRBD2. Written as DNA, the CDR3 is TGTGCCAGCAGCCCCGGGACTAGCGGGCATGCCAACAATGAGCAGTTCTTC. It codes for CASSPGTSGHANNEQFF.